Below, 19 T cell receptor beta chains from the same sample are listed, as sequenced in a study of cytomegalovirus exposure and HLA in healthy donors. Primers for the PCR totalled 60 Vbeta and 13 Jbeta. Some clones are missing from TCRdb's copy, which holds only in-frame ones; the method was immunoSEQ multiplex PCR. The table includes roughly 150,000 clones, over 75% detected once. Sequencing was done on a sample of PBMCs. The source of these receptors is a man aged 30 to 45 in good health and CMV-seropositive.

This clone occurred a few times. This rearrangement joins TRBV5-1 to TRBJ2-1; 11 nucleotides match TRBD2. The V gene end was trimmed by 4 bases and the J gene end by 9 bases; junction bases not matched to a gene: 6. This CDR3 contains 14 residues. Per germline, CDR1 SGHRS and CDR2 YFSETQ. CDR3 nucleotide sequence: TGCGCCAGCAGCAGAAATAGCGGGGGGGTTGAGCAGTTCTTC. Protein product: CASSRNSGGVEQFF.

The V call is TRBV11-2, the J call TRBJ2-5; D is ambiguous. The CDR3 contains 11 residues. The V end lost 3 bases, the J end lost 4 bases, and 3 bases lay between the germline ends. Germline loops: CDR1 SGHAT, CDR2 FQNNGV. Here the CDR3 DNA reads TGTGCCAGCAGCTTCGGAGAGACCCAGTACTTC. Translated: CASSFGETQYF.

The count of this clone is one. This chain links TRBV7-7 with TRBJ1-5, with TRBD1 identical over 9 bases. The V gene's germline CDR1 is SSHAT and CDR2 FNYEAQ (reference sequence). Trimming cost V 5 bases and J 7 bases; bases outside gene matches: 12. The CDR3 runs 16 residues. This chain's CDR3 is CASSPPGQGVEQPQHF. For the CDR3, the DNA is TGTGCCAGCAGCCCTCCGGGACAGGGAGTGGAACAGCCCCAGCATTTT.

J is TRBJ1-6 and V is TRBV27; no definite D call. Germline CDR1 and CDR2: MNHEY and SMNVEV (reference sequence). The V and J ends lost 0 bases and 7 bases respectively, with 10 bases between them. The CDR3 consists of 15 residues. The CDR3 loop reads CASSLSAALNSPLHF. CDR3 DNA: TGTGCCAGCAGTTTATCCGCGGCACTGAATTCACCCCTCCACTTT.

The chain employs TRBV7-9 and TRBJ1-1; D might be TRBD1 (6 bases). Germline values: CDR1 SEHNR, CDR2 FQNEAQ (reference sequence). Trimming removed 5 bases from V and 8 bases from J, with 18 bases in between. The CDR3 runs to 14 residues. The DNA of the CDR3 is TGTGCCAGCAGCCTTGGGAAGACAGGCTACGAAGCTTTCTTT. Amino acid sequence: CASSLGKTGYEAFF.

The V call is TRBV5-1, the J call TRBJ2-2, with D possibly being TRBD2 (5 bases). From germline, CDR1 is SGHRS and CDR2 YFSETQ. The CDR3 length is 16 residues. V was clipped by 0 bases and J by 2 bases, with 11 bases between them. The CDR3 DNA follows: TGCGCCAGCAGCTTGGCCCGAGGGCCTAACACCGGGGAGCTGTTTTTT. It encodes CASSLARGPNTGELFF.

The rearrangement joins TRBV28 to TRBJ1-2; D is undetermined. Per germline, CDR1 MDHEN and CDR2 SYDVKM. The CDR3 runs 13 residues. V was trimmed by 9 bases and J by 7 bases, leaving 18 bases between them. DNA for the CDR3: TGTGCCAGTGTTGCTAGAGATCGGTCTGGCTACACCTTC. This codes for CASVARDRSGYTF.

Of note for this clone: At one end, the junction sequence differs from germline, possibly due to a read error. The chain links TRBV28 to TRBJ1-5; D is unresolved. Germline V gene sequence: CDR1 MDHEN, CDR2 SYDVKM. The CDR3 contains 16 residues. The CDR3 DNA sequence: TGTGCCAGCCATGCCGGATCCCCATATAGCAATCAGCCCCAGCACTTT. It yields the protein CASHAGSPYSNQPQHF.

The genes are TRBV6-1 and TRBJ2-1; the match to TRBD2 covers 9 bases. The CDR3 length is 15 residues. Trimming removed 2 bases from V and 7 bases from J; junction bases left unmatched: 6. The germline gives CDR1 MNHNS, CDR2 SASEGT. The CDR3 loop reads CASSELAGGPNEQFF. In DNA form, the CDR3 reads TGTGCCAGCAGTGAATTGGCGGGAGGGCCTAATGAGCAGTTCTTC.

The rearrangement uses TRBV4-1 and TRBJ1-4; D remains ambiguous. The CDR3 sequence is 13 residues long. V was pared by 0 bases and J by 7 bases, with 6 bases between. The V gene's germline CDR1 is MGHRA and CDR2 YSYEKL. The CDR3: CASSQDSVEKLFF. CDR3 DNA sequence: TGCGCCAGCAGCCAAGACTCGGTTGAAAAACTGTTTTTT.

The V and J genes are TRBV11-2 and TRBJ2-5; D is ambiguous. V was clipped by 4 bases and J by 7 bases, with 13 bases between them. The CDR3 is 13 amino acids. Germline V gives CDR1 SGHAT, CDR2 FQNNGV. This CDR3 reads CASSSPAPGTQYF. CDR3 nucleotides: TGTGCCAGCAGCTCCCCCGCCCCGGGGACCCAGTACTTC.

The V and J genes are TRBV7-2 and TRBJ2-2; TRBD1 matches at 7 bases. J gave up 8 bases and V 4 bases, and 13 bases lay outside the gene matches. The CDR3 loop spans 16 amino acids. Germline lookup yields CDR1 SGHTA and CDR2 FQGNSA. CDR3 region: CASSSRTGVRPGELFF. CDR3 nucleotides: TGTGCCAGCAGCTCCAGGACAGGTGTCCGTCCGGGGGAGCTGTTTTTT.

The J gene is TRBJ1-1, the V gene TRBV6-5, with D possibly matching TRBD1 (5 bases). CDR3 length: 16 amino acids. Trimming pared 4 bases from V and 4 bases from J, leaving 19 bases between. Germline V gene data show CDR1 as MNHEY and CDR2 as SVGAGI. CDR3 sequence reads: CASSSLEGKGFTEAFF. CDR3 nucleotides: TGTGCCAGCAGTTCCTTGGAGGGGAAAGGGTTCACTGAAGCTTTCTTT.

The table lists this clone with a count of one. The chain employs TRBV2 and TRBJ2-3, with D tentatively TRBD2 (6 bases). The germline V gene encodes CDR1 SNHLY and CDR2 FYNNEI. This CDR3 comprises 16 residues. Trimming pared 11 bases from V and 5 bases from J, leaving 26 bases between. The CDR3 is CACGSEDYPLRDTQYF. The CDR3 region has the DNA TGTGCCTGTGGTTCGGAGGACTATCCCTTACGAGATACGCAGTATTTT.

The chain joins TRBV4-1 to TRBJ2-7, with TRBD1 as a possible D gene (6 bases). CDR3 length: 16 amino acids. Between the trimmed V and J ends, which lost 4 bases and 0 bases, there was a span of 16 bases. The germline V gene has CDR1 MGHRA and CDR2 YSYEKL. The CDR3, as DNA: TGCGCCAGCAGCCCCCTGGGGCAGGGGTACTCCTACGAGCAGTACTTC. This gives the protein CASSPLGQGYSYEQYF.

This clone was seen once. The chain employs TRBV5-1 and TRBJ2-5; a weak D match, TRBD2 (6 bases). V shed 2 bases and J shed 5 bases, with 10 bases lying between them. The CDR3 contains 13 residues. Germline V gene lookup returns CDR1 SGHRS and CDR2 YFSETQ. CDR3: CASSFSGAETQYF. The CDR3 DNA reads as TGCGCCAGCAGCTTTTCGGGAGCCGAGACCCAGTACTTC.

The chain links TRBV18 to TRBJ2-1; 10 positions agree with TRBD1. The CDR3 totals 15 residues. Looked up from germline, CDR1 is KGHSH and CDR2 is LQKENI. J gave up 9 bases and V 0 bases, and 5 bases lay outside the gene matches. The CDR3 here is CASSPPTTGGGEQFF. The DNA of the CDR3 is TGTGCCAGCTCACCACCTACGACAGGGGGCGGTGAGCAGTTCTTC.

This clone was picked up a small number of times. The genes are TRBV9 and TRBJ2-7; 8 positions match TRBD2. Per germline, CDR1 SGDLS and CDR2 YYNGEE. V shed 3 bases and J 9 bases; nucleotides not matched to a gene: 14. The CDR3 loop spans 15 amino acids. CDR3 protein: CASSASGTRGWGQYF. The CDR3 region has the DNA TGTGCCAGCAGCGCCTCCGGGACTAGAGGGTGGGGGCAGTACTTC.

The rearrangement uses TRBV5-1 and TRBJ2-5, with 13 bases that match TRBD2. The junction had 1 base not matched to a gene; V was cut back by 3 bases and J by 5 bases. The germline V gene has CDR1 SGHRS and CDR2 YFSETQ. There are 14 residues in the CDR3. The CDR3 DNA sequence: TGCGCCAGCAGCTCGGGACTAGCGGGGGAGACCCAGTACTTC. This sequence encodes CASSSGLAGETQYF. Variable domain in full (rest from reference TRBV5-1 and TRBJ2-5): KAGVTQTPRYLIKTRGQQVTLSCSPISGHRSVSWYQQTPGQGLQFLFEYFSETQRNKGNFPGRFSGRQFSNSRSEMNVSTLELGDSALYLCASSSGLAGETQYFGPGTRLLVL.